The present TCR beta chain was sequenced within a study of vaccination and CD4 T cells after COVID-19. Looking at the study overall: Stimuli were overlapping spike peptide pools of SARS-CoV-2 and three common cold coronaviruses (HCoV-NL63, HCoV-OC43, HCoV-229E).

V was pared by 0 bases and J by 0 bases, with 20 bases between. The CDR3 runs 19 residues. CDR1 and CDR2 from the germline V gene are SGHTA and FQGNSA. About this clonotype: The target antigen is unknown.

Oncomine TCR Beta short-read sequencing was applied to DNA from cultured CD4+ T cells. DNA came from CD4+ T cells after culture. TCRdb processed the PCR reads anew with MiXCR; each CDR3 protein has one entry. The repertoire holds roughly 15,000 distinct CDR3 sequences, with roughly 50% as singletons. Treatment noted: 10-day PBMC culture with coronavirus spike peptide pools or control peptides (ViraFEST assay). V gene TRBV7-2 combines with J gene TRBJ1-1; D might be TRBD1 (6 bases). This TCR was recovered from a human donor who had recovered from COVID-19. Source: CD4+ T cells from blood, cultured in vitro, taken before SARS-CoV-2 vaccination. The chain's CDR3 is CASSLAWGGRAPMNTEAFF. DNA of the CDR3: TGTGCCAGCAGCTTAGCGTGGGGGGGCAGGGCCCCTATGAACACTGAAGCTTTCTTT.